The T cell receptor (beta chain) described here comes from a study of T cells after somatic rescue of genetic block. Sequencing was performed with immunoSEQ multiplex PCR; in TCRdb, only in-frame clones are kept and a portion is missing. The repertoire consists of 68,000 or so clones, with 85% to 95% occurring once and the leading ten covering approximately 2.9%. Germline V CDR1 and CDR2: SGDLS, YYNGEE. The CDR3 consists of 18 residues. The junction had 10 bases not matched to a gene; V was cut back by 0 bases and J by 2 bases. The rearrangement links TRBV9 to TRBJ2-2, with 7 bases that match TRBD2. Source material: peripheral blood mononuclear cells (PBMCs). This receptor was identified in a man between 35 and 55 years old. Here the CDR3 DNA reads TGTGCCAGCAGCGTAGGAGAAATGGGGGGGATCAACACCGGGGAGCTGTTTTTT. Protein sequence: CASSVGEMGGINTGELFF.